The clone carrying this T cell receptor beta chain was picked up a small number of times. This sample was included in a study of blood T cell repertoires in COVID-19. At the level of the study: Acute-phase and convalescent COVID-19 samples originated in the United States, Italy and Spain.

J gave up 2 bases and V 5 bases, and 6 bases lay outside the gene matches. The CDR3 is 16 residues long. Germline lookup yields CDR1 SGHNT and CDR2 YENEEA. In the original workflow: Reference gene primer amplification in the assay estimated nucleated cell counts. Using immunoSEQ multiplex PCR, the repertoire was profiled, and TCRdb retains in-frame clones only, with some absent. The DNA gave D and trimming, while V, J and clone size come from that table. The sample yields 240,000 or so clones, roughly 90% seen once. This receptor was obtained from a man aged 55 to 70 with acute or convalescent COVID-19. Sequencing was performed on peripheral blood. The rearrangement links TRBV11-3 to TRBJ2-1; TRBD1 matches 10 bases. The CDR3 spells CASSPKDRGTYNEQFF. In DNA, the CDR3 is TGTGCCAGCAGCCCCAAGGACAGGGGGACCTACAATGAGCAGTTCTTC.